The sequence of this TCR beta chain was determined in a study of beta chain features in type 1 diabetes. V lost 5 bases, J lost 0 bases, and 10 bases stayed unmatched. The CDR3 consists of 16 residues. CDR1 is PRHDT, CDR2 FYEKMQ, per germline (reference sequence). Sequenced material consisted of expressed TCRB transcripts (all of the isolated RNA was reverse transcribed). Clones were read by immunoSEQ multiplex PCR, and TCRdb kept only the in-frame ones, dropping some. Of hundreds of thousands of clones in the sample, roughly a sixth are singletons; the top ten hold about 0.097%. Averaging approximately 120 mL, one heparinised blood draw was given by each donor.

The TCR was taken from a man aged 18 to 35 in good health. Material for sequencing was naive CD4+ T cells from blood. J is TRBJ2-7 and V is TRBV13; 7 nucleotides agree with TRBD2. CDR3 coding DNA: TGTGCCAGCAGCCTGGAGGGGCGGGGGATCTCCTACGAGCAGTACTTC. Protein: CASSLEGRGISYEQYF.